This passage covers 5 T cell receptor beta chains from one sample sequenced in a study of T cell repertoires in cytomegalovirus infection. TCRdb fed the reads into MiXCR, producing one record per CDR3 protein. The sample holds around 260,000 distinct CDR3 sequences, roughly 23% seen once. Sequenced material: PBMCs. The receptor set was obtained from a human donor in good health (CMV status not recorded). Some clones in this sample may be carry-over from other donors' samples.

This chain connects TRBV6-2 or TRBV6-3 to TRBJ2-3; 7 nucleotides agree with TRBD2. There are 15 residues in the CDR3. Germline loops: CDR1 MNHEY, CDR2 SVGEGT. V lost 4 bases, J lost 2 bases, and 6 bases stayed unmatched. The CDR3 here is CASSWGGVLTDTQYF. CDR3 DNA: TGTGCCAGCAGTTGGGGGGGGGTCCTCACAGATACGCAGTATTTT.

V is TRBV10-3 and J is TRBJ2-2, with D possibly matching TRBD2 (6 bases). V lost 6 bases to trimming and J lost 0 bases, with 20 bases between them. The CDR3 is made up of 18 amino acids. Germline V gene data show CDR1 as ENHRY and CDR2 as SYGVKD. CDR3 amino acids: CAISFLRISGTNTGELFF. The CDR3 bases are TGTGCCATCAGCTTTCTGCGGATTAGCGGTACGAACACCGGGGAGCTGTTTTTT.

This clonotype has only a few counts. J is TRBJ2-5 and V is TRBV10-3; 8 positions match TRBD2. The CDR3 extends over 17 amino acids. The trim removed 8 bases at V and 5 bases at J, leaving 19 bases unmatched. Looked up from germline, CDR1 is ENHRY and CDR2 is SYGVKD. The DNA of the CDR3 is TGTGCCATCGGAAAAGGGCTAGCGGGTTCCTCGGGGGAGACCCAGTACTTC. Amino acids: CAIGKGLAGSSGETQYF.

V is TRBV29-1 and J is TRBJ1-1; D is perhaps TRBD1 (5 bases). The CDR3 has 13 amino acids. Germline V CDR1 and CDR2: SQVTM, ANQGSEA. Trimming took off 2 bases at V and 7 bases at J, with 14 bases between the two ends. The CDR3 coding sequence is TGCAGCGTTGAAAGGGGAGGGAGGCGTGAAGCTTTCTTT. Translating it yields CSVERGGRREAFF.

This chain links TRBV2 with TRBJ2-3; the match to TRBD1 covers 8 bases. The CDR3 is made up of 14 amino acids. The V and J ends lost 7 bases and 6 bases, in that order; junction bases with no gene match: 9. Looked up from germline, CDR1 is SNHLY and CDR2 is FYNNEI. Written as DNA, the CDR3 is TGTGCCAGCAAAGTTCAGGGGGCACGGGATACGCAGTATTTT. This translates into CASKVQGARDTQYF.